This TCR beta chain is drawn from a study of cytomegalovirus exposure and HLA in healthy donors. Study-wide results and caveats: Researchers counted roughly 160 TCR beta chains as cytomegalovirus-associated.

PCR used 60 Vbeta primers and 13 Jbeta primers. The method was immunoSEQ multiplex PCR; TCRdb's version includes in-frame clones alone and lacks a portion of them. The table gives about 74,000 clones; the top ten clones make up 6.5% to 9.5% of it. CDR1 is SGHAT, CDR2 FQDESV, per germline (reference sequence). Unmatched junction bases numbered 6, after V lost 3 bases and J lost 2 bases. This CDR3 has 16 residues. As regards this clone: Its antigen is still unknown.

The sample consisted of PBMCs. The V and J genes are TRBV11-1 and TRBJ2-3; 9 bases are shared with TRBD1. This TCR was recovered from a female donor in good health and CMV-seropositive. CDR3 DNA sequence: TGTGCCAGCAGCTTTGGACAGGGGAAGTCCACAGATACGCAGTATTTT. Protein sequence: CASSFGQGKSTDTQYF.